The T cell receptor (beta chain) described here comes from a study of tumor and adjacent non-tumor tissue in lung cancer (dated by TCRdb to between 2017 and 2018). For the wider study: The cohort included approximately 13 adenocarcinoma, 2 squamous cell carcinoma and 1 small cell lung cancer patients. The approximately 15 enrolled patients, of whom about 10 were men and 5 were women, were aged about 31 to 85 years and were diagnosed with TNM stage I to III disease. Sequencing produced 100 million to 150 million productive TCRbeta reads in total, an average of about 3.8 million reads per sample. Bulk TCRbeta repertoires were compared between lung tumor tissue and matched distant non-tumor lung tissue obtained from approximately 15 lung cancer patients. Over 25 paired specimens, one tumor and one normal lung sample per patient, were profiled by TCRbeta CDR3 sequencing.

RNA was isolated from bulk unsorted tissue, and RNA quality was assessed with a NanoDrop ND-1000 and an Agilent 2100. All donors had newly diagnosed lung cancer, had not received prior chemotherapy, and were admitted for thoracic surgery in China between August and November 2014. Patients who had received previous radiotherapy or chemotherapy, or who had another concurrent cancer, were excluded from the study. Surgical tissue pieces of about 1-2.1 cm3 were preserved in RNAlater solution and were kept at -80 degrees C until use. This clonotype was recorded many times. What this receptor recognizes is not known. Qualities for individual bases were not recorded, and no much larger clone is one base off. The research as a whole found: Because peripheral blood was not sequenced, blood TCRbeta repertoires in the lung cancer patients of the study were not examined. Significantly higher TCR diversity was found in younger patients, and higher tumor TCR diversity was associated with shorter overall and disease-free survival. Only approximately 14 patients were included in the cohort, and the need for larger samples and more detailed clinical data was noted by the authors. The top 100 clones accounted for a significantly larger cumulative portion of the repertoire in normal lung than in tumor tissue. TCR diversity (inverse Simpson) was significantly higher in tumor than in normal lung tissue (431.37 vs 166.20, P = 0.0075, Mann-Whitney U test). The methods do not name the sequencing platform or mention unique molecular identifiers.

As encoded in the germline V gene (reference sequence), CDR1 is SEHNR while CDR2 is FQNEAQ. Germline trimming: 5 bases from V, 7 bases from J; junction bases outside gene matches: 6. Its CDR3 holds 14 amino acids, cysteine through phenylalanine. Left in the record is the CDR3 DNA by itself, 42 bases read in frame from the first base. The library was made by multiplex PCR. This sample was sequenced with an Illumina HiSeq 2500. TCRbeta libraries were built by three rounds of nested PCR using primers (Table S4), following protocols modified from ARM-PCR. PCR products of 200-500 bp were gel-excised and purified with the QIAquick gel extraction kit before sequencing. The original pipeline was this. Reads were cleaned using Trimmomatic, were merged into complete CDR3 sequences using FLASH, and were assigned to V(D)J germline segments using MiTCR. Clonal diversity was calculated as the inverse Simpson's index using VDJtools. In-frame sequences without a premature stop codon were defined as productive reads. Using fastp trimming at Q25 and MiXCR clonotype assembly, TCRdb reanalyzed the public sequencing data and kept in-frame beta chains. Rows merge per CDR3 protein into single entries with the most common DNA and genes. Here the V and J calls rest on TCRdb's processing, not on the authors' analysis. The sample table records more than 75,000 distinct CDR3 sequences; 55% to 70% of these occur just once. The leading ten clones occupy approximately 12% of the sample.

The chain links TRBV7-9 with TRBJ2-1, and 9 bases in between align with TRBD1. Specimen: lung tumor tissue. This clonotype was sampled from a woman between 70 and 85 years old with non-small cell lung cancer. CDR3 reads: CASSRDRVVNEQFF. In nucleotides, the sequence is TGTGCCAGCAGCCGGGACAGGGTTGTGAATGAGCAGTTCTTC.